Below, one T cell receptor (beta chain) is given with its context. Its specificity is not known. The sample belongs to a study of cytomegalovirus exposure and HLA in healthy donors. Overall study context: There were about 85 million unique TCRs (from HLA-typed donors) in an early data release.

Broader study findings: Analyzed later, most CMV-associated TCR beta chains appeared HLA-restricted.

Researchers ran the PCR with 60 Vbeta and 13 Jbeta primers. Some clones are missing from TCRdb's copy, which holds only in-frame ones; the method was immunoSEQ multiplex PCR. This sample carries roughly 77,000 clones, roughly two thirds of them seen once, and the ten largest clones take around 6.9%. The V end lost 7 bases, the J end lost 4 bases, and 11 bases lay between the germline ends. The CDR3 runs to 13 residues. Per the germline V gene, CDR1 is SNHLY and CDR2 is FYNNEI. The TCR comes from a woman aged 45-59 years in good health and CMV-seropositive. Sequencing was carried out using PBMCs. The chain combines TRBV2 with TRBJ1-5; TRBD1 might be the D (5 bases). In DNA form, the CDR3 reads TGTGCCAGCACTCTGGGGCCTAATCAGCCCCAGCATTTT. Protein product: CASTLGPNQPQHF.